This entry lists 19 T cell receptor beta chains sequenced from one sample in a study of T-cell reconstitution after alpha-beta-depleted transplantation in children listed by TCRdb under 2016. The treatment or condition label for this specimen denotes: allogeneic hematopoietic cell transplantation with graft depleted of TCRalphabeta T cells and CD19 B cells. Libraries were built with PCR. Sequencing relied on an Illumina HiSeq 2500. TCR libraries were prepared with molecular barcoding, using unique molecular identifiers to normalize TCRbeta repertoire quantification. TCRdb redid the processing of the public reads, applying fastp at Q25 and MiXCR, and retained in-frame beta chains. Records with the same CDR3 protein are collapsed into one entry carrying the most frequent genes and DNA. The sample table lists about 500,000 distinct CDR3 sequences, over 9.5% of them with a count of one. The ten most abundant clones make up 11% to 15% of the sample.

The sequencing here drew on PBMCs, mostly from graft donor cells, taken 180 days after TCRalphabeta/CD19-depleted stem cell transplant. These receptors were obtained from a female patient aged 2-9 years who had a stem cell transplant for aplastic anemia, so the T cells may come from the graft donor.

A few counts support this clonotype. The chain carries TRBV6-5 and TRBJ2-6, with D maybe TRBD2 (6 bases). The length of the CDR3 is 16 residues. V was cut by 0 bases and J by 4 bases, with 10 bases left in between. The germline CDR1 and CDR2 sequences are MNHEY and SVGAGI. The CDR3 sequence: CASSYSGGTGANVLTF. CDR3 coding DNA: TGTGCCAGCAGTTACTCCGGGGGTACAGGGGCCAACGTCCTGACTTTC.

V is TRBV18 and J is TRBJ1-4; D may be TRBD1 (6 bases). The CDR3 sequence is 12 residues long. With 3 bases removed from V and 8 bases from J, the gap between germline ends came to 7 bases. Looked up from germline, CDR1 is KGHSH and CDR2 is LQKENI. The CDR3, as DNA: TGTGCCAGCTCACCCGGGACAGAAAAACTGTTTTTT. Encoded protein: CASSPGTEKLFF.

The table lists this clonotype with a few counts. The J gene is TRBJ2-7, the V gene TRBV9; no clear D gene. The V gene's germline CDR1 is SGDLS and CDR2 YYNGEE. Deletions cut 0 bases from V and 6 bases from J, with 10 bases between. The length of the CDR3 is 13 residues. The CDR3 reads CASSVGPKGEQYV. In DNA, the CDR3 is TGTGCCAGCAGCGTAGGGCCCAAGGGCGAGCAGTACGTC.

This clonotype was seen many times. The chain combines TRBV29-1 with TRBJ2-2; TRBD1 agrees at 9 bases. Trimming took 4 bases from V and 5 from J; bases not matched to a gene: 5. The CDR3 is 14 amino acids. Germline assignment: CDR1 SQVTM and CDR2 ANQGSEA. The CDR3, as DNA: TGCAGCGTTGTAAGACAGGGGGAGACCGGGGAGCTGTTTTTT. This sequence encodes CSVVRQGETGELFF.

There are many counts of this clonotype. This chain joins TRBV12-3 or TRBV12-4 and TRBJ1-2; 11 positions match TRBD1. The length of the CDR3 is 15 residues. V shed 6 bases, J shed 3 bases, and the junction held 6 bases outside the gene matches. CDR3 loop: CASRRQGQGDYGYTF. CDR3 nucleotides: TGTGCCAGCAGGCGCCAGGGACAGGGGGACTATGGCTACACCTTC.

The chain couples TRBV9 to TRBJ1-1, with 8 bases identical to TRBD1. Per the germline V gene, CDR1 is SGDLS and CDR2 is YYNGEE. The CDR3 extends over 14 amino acids. J gave up 4 bases and V 4 bases, and 6 bases lay outside the gene matches. DNA for the CDR3: TGTGCCAGCAGCTCAACAGACAGGGGCACTGAAGCTTTCTTT. Its protein is CASSSTDRGTEAFF.

The rearrangement uses TRBV29-1 and TRBJ1-2; TRBD1 aligns across 7 bases. Germline V gene data show CDR1 as SQVTM and CDR2 as ANQGSEA. Losses at the gene ends were 4 bases for V and 0 bases for J; bases not matched to a gene: 8. The CDR3 loop spans 15 amino acids. The CDR3 DNA follows: TGCAGCGTTGTTGGAGCAGGGGGTACTAACTATGGCTACACCTTC. Translation: CSVVGAGGTNYGYTF.

This chain joins TRBV20-1 and TRBJ1-1; D uncertain. This CDR3 spans 11 amino acids. Germline CDR1 and CDR2: DFQATT and SNEGSKA (reference sequence). Trimming cost V 6 bases and J 6 bases, with 11 bases left between them. This CDR3 reads CSANTVSEAFF. The DNA for the CDR3 is TGCAGTGCCAACACCGTTTCTGAAGCTTTCTTT.

The gene calls are TRBV3-1 and TRBJ1-2, with D hard to call. Germline V CDR1 and CDR2: LGHDT, YNNKEL (reference sequence). V was trimmed by 0 bases and J by 7 bases, leaving 9 bases between them. This CDR3 is 13 amino acids long. CDR3 bases: TGTGCCAGCAGCCAAGATATTGCGGGTGGCTACACCTTC. Encoded protein: CASSQDIAGGYTF.

This clonotype was counted a few times. This sequence joins TRBV27 and TRBJ2-1, with 10 bases identical to TRBD2. Germline CDR1 MNHEY, CDR2 SMNVEV (reference sequence). The CDR3 spans 14 residues. Losses at the gene ends were 5 bases for V and 7 bases for J; bases not matched to a gene: 5. In nucleotides, the CDR3 is TGTGCCAGCAGTCAGGGACTAGCGAGGAATGAGCAGTTCTTC. Its translation is CASSQGLARNEQFF.

In this sample, this clonotype turned up many times. The chain joins TRBV5-1 to TRBJ1-4; 8 positions match TRBD1. The germline CDR1 and CDR2 sequences are SGHRS and YFSETQ. The CDR3 spans 15 residues. The V gene end was trimmed by 0 bases and the J gene end by 7 bases; junction bases not matched to a gene: 5. CDR3 in amino acids: CASSLVDREGEKLFF. The CDR3 DNA reads TGCGCCAGCAGCTTGGTGGACAGGGAAGGTGAAAAACTGTTTTTT.

The chain couples TRBV5-1 to TRBJ2-7; 9 bases match TRBD1. V shed 3 bases, J shed 1 base, and the junction held 2 bases outside the gene matches. The CDR3 is made up of 14 amino acids. Germline V gives CDR1 SGHRS, CDR2 YFSETQ. The CDR3 DNA reads as TGCGCCAGCAGCTGGACAGGGGAGTCCTACGAGCAGTACGTC. It translates to CASSWTGESYEQYV.

CDR3 nucleotides: TGTGCCAGCAGCTTGTCGGGACGGAGGCGCACTGAAGCTTTCTTT. It yields the protein CASSLSGRRRTEAFF. The chain recombines TRBV7-3 with TRBJ1-1, with D perhaps TRBD1 (5 bases). The germline V gene has CDR1 SGHTA and CDR2 FQGTGA. This CDR3 has 15 residues. V gave up 3 bases and J gave up 4 bases, with 15 bases separating them. Filled out from reference TRBV7-3 and TRBJ1-1, the complete variable domain reads GAGVSQTPSNKVTEKGKYVELRCDPISGHTALYWYRQSLGQGPEFLIYFQGTGAADDSGLPNDRFFAVRPEGSVSTLKIQRTERGDSAVYLCASSLSGRRRTEAFFGQGTRLTVV.

This clonotype was found a few times. This sequence joins TRBV5-1 and TRBJ1-1; D may be TRBD1 (5 bases). Germline V gene sequence: CDR1 SGHRS, CDR2 YFSETQ. The CDR3 sequence is 15 residues long. Trimming shortened V by 0 bases and J by 4 bases, and 13 bases separated the two germline ends. This CDR3 reads CASSLAWGGGTEAFF. The CDR3 coding sequence is TGCGCCAGCAGCTTGGCCTGGGGCGGCGGCACTGAAGCTTTCTTT.

This clonotype was counted ten times or more. The chain recombines TRBV5-1 with TRBJ2-7, with D tentatively TRBD1 (6 bases). CDR1 SGHRS and CDR2 YFSETQ come from the germline V gene. The V end lost 4 bases, the J end lost 5 bases, and 10 bases lay between the germline ends. The CDR3 runs to 12 residues. The chain's CDR3 is CASSRGQHEQYV. CDR3 nucleotides: TGCGCCAGCAGCCGTGGACAGCACGAGCAGTACGTC.

This clonotype was counted a few times. V gene TRBV4-2 combines with J gene TRBJ2-7; unclear D gene. This CDR3 contains 18 residues. Germline assignment: CDR1 LGHNA and CDR2 YNFKEQ. The V gene lost 4 bases and the J gene lost 1 base, with 23 bases spanning the gap. The CDR3 loop is CASSPRRSPFFISYEQYF. The CDR3 coding sequence is TGTGCCAGCAGCCCTCGCCGGAGCCCTTTCTTCATATCCTACGAGCAGTACTTC.

This clonotype came up a few times. The V and J genes are TRBV6-5 and TRBJ2-2; TRBD2 matches at 7 bases. The ends lost 0 bases at V and 6 bases at J; junction bases unmatched: 10. The CDR3 covers 17 residues. Per germline, CDR1 MNHEY and CDR2 SVGAGI. CDR3 loop: CASSYSYVGGTPGELFF. The CDR3 DNA follows: TGTGCCAGCAGTTACTCGTATGTCGGGGGGACCCCCGGGGAGCTGTTTTTT.

The J gene is TRBJ2-7, the V gene TRBV12-3 or TRBV12-4, with 8 bases lining up with TRBD1. Trimming at V came to 7 bases and at J to 1 base, leaving 6 bases not matched to a gene. This CDR3 is 14 amino acids long. The CDR3 region has the DNA TGTGCCAGCAACGGGAGACAGGGGTCCTACGAGCAGTACGTC. It encodes CASNGRQGSYEQYV.

J is TRBJ2-2 and V is TRBV6-1; 8 bases match TRBD2. This CDR3 has 16 amino acids. The J segment lost 3 bases and the V segment lost 10 bases, leaving 13 bases of the junction unmatched. Germline V CDR1 and CDR2: MNHNS, SASEGT. CDR3 nucleotide sequence: TGTGCCACCGGGAAAATAGCGGGACGGGACACCGGGGAGCTGTTTTTT. Translated, it gives CATGKIAGRDTGELFF.